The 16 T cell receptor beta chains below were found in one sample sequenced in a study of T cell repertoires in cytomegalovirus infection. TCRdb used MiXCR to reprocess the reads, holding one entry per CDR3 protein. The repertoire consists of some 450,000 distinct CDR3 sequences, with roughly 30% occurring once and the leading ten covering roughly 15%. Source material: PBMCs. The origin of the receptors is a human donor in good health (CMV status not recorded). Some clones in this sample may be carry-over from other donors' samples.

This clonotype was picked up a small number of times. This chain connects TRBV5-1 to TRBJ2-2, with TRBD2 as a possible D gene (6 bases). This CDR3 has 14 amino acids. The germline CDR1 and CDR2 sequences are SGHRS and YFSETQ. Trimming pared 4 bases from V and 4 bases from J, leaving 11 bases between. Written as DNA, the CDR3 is TGCGCCAGCAGCGCCTGGGGGGTCACCGGGGAGCTGTTTTTT. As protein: CASSAWGVTGELFF. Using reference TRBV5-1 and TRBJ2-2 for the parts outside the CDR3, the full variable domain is KAGVTQTPRYLIKTRGQQVTLSCSPISGHRSVSWYQQTPGQGLQFLFEYFSETQRNKGNFPGRFSGRQFSNSRSEMNVSTLELGDSALYLCASSAWGVTGELFFGEGSRLTVL.

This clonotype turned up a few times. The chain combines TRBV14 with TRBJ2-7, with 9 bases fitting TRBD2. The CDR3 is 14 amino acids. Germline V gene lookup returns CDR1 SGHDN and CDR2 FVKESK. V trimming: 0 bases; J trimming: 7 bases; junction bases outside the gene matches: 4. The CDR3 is CASSQELAGGEQYF. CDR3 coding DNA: TGTGCCAGCAGCCAAGAACTGGCGGGAGGGGAGCAGTACTTC.

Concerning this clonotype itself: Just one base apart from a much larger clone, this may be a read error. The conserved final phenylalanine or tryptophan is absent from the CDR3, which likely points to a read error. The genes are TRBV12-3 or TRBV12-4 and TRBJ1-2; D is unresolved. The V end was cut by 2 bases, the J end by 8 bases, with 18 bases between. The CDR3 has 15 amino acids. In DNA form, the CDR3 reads TGTGCCAGCAGTTTAAACGGAGCGGGAGGACGGGGCTACACCATC. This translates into CASSLNGAGGRGYTI.

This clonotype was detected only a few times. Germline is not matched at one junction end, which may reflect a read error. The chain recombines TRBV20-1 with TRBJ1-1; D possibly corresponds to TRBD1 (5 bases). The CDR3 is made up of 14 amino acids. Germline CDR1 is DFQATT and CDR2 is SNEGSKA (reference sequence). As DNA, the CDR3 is TGCAGTGCCAGAGACGACAGTTCAAACACTGAAGCTTTCTTT. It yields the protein CSARDDSSNTEAFF.

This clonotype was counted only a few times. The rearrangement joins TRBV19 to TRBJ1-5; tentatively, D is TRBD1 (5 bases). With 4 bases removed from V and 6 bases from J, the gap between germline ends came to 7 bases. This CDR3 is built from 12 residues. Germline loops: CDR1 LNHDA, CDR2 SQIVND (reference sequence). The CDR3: CASSTGIQPQHF. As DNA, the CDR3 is TGTGCCAGTAGTACAGGGATTCAGCCCCAGCATTTT. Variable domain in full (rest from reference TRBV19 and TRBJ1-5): DGGITQSPKYLFRKEGQNVTLSCEQNLNHDAMYWYRQDPGQGLRLIYYSQIVNDFQKGDIAEGYSVSREKKESFPLTVTSAQKNPTAFYLCASSTGIQPQHFGDGTRLSIL.

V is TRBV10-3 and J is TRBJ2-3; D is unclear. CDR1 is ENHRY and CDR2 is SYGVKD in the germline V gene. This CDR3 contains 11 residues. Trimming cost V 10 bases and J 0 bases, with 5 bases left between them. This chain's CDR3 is CATLSTDTQYF. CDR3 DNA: TGTGCCACTCTTAGCACAGATACGCAGTATTTT.

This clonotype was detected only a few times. The CDR3 loop reads CASSFSGEQYF. The CDR3 region has the DNA TGTGCCAGCAGTTTTTCAGGCGAGCAGTACTTC. V gene TRBV6-1 combines with J gene TRBJ2-7; D unresolved. The CDR3 length is 11 residues. Trimming removed 5 bases at V and 6 bases at J, with 8 bases between. Germline V gene lookup returns CDR1 MNHNS and CDR2 SASEGT.

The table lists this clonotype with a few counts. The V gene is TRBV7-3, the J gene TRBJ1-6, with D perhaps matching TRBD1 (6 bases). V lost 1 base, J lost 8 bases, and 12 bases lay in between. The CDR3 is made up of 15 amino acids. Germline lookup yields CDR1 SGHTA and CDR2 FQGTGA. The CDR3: CASSLSGGADSPLHF. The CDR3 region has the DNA TGTGCCAGCAGCTTAAGCGGGGGCGCGGATTCACCCCTCCACTTT.

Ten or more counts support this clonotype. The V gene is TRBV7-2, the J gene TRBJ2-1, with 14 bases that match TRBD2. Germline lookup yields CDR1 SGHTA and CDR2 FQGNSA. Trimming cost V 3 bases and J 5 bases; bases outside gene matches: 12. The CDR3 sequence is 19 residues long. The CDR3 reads CASSFPTSGGAGWDNEQFF. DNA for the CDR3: TGTGCCAGCAGCTTCCCGACTAGCGGGGGGGCAGGATGGGACAATGAGCAGTTCTTC.

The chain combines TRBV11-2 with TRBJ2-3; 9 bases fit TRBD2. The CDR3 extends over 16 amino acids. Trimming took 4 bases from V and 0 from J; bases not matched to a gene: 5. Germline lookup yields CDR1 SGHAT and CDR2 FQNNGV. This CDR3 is CASSSGAGGSTDTQYF. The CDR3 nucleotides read TGTGCCAGCAGCTCCGGAGCGGGGGGAAGCACAGATACGCAGTATTTT. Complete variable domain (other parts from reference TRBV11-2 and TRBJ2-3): EAGVAQSPRYKIIEKRQSVAFWCNPISGHATLYWYQQILGQGPKLLIQFQNNGVVDDSQLPKDRFSAERLKGVDSTLKIQPAKLEDSAVYLCASSSGAGGSTDTQYFGPGTRLTVL.

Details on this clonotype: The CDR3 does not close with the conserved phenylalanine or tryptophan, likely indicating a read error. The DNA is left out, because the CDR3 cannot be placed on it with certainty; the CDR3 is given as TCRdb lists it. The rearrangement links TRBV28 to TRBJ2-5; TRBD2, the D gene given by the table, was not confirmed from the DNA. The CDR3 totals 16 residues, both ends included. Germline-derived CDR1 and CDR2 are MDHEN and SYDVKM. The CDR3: CASSLAVGGLQETQSL.

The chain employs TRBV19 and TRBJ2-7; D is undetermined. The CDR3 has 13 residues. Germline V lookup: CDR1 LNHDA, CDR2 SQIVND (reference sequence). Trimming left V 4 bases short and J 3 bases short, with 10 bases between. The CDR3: CASSTELGYEQYF. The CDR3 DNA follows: TGTGCCAGTAGTACAGAACTGGGCTACGAGCAGTACTTC.

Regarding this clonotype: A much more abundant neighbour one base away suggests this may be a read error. The CDR3 reads CASSQYLNTEAFF. CDR3 DNA sequence: TGCGCCAGCAGCCAGTATCTGAACACTGAAGCTTTCTTT. V and J are TRBV4-3 and TRBJ1-1; the D is unclear. The CDR3 runs 13 residues. Trimming took off 3 bases at V and 0 bases at J, with 5 bases between the two ends. The V gene's germline CDR1 is LGHNA and CDR2 YSLEER.

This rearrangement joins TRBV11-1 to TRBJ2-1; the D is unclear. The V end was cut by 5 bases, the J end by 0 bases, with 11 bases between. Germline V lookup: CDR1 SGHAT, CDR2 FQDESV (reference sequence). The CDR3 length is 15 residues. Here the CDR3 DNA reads TGTGCCAGCAGCATCATACAGAGCTCCTACAATGAGCAGTTCTTC. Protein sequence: CASSIIQSSYNEQFF.

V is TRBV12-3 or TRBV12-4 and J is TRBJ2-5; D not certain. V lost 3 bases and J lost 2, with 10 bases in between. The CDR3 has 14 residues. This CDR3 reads CASSLAEQQETQYF. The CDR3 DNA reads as TGTGCCAGCAGTTTGGCGGAACAGCAAGAGACCCAGTACTTC.

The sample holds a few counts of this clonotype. CDR3 DNA: TGTGCCAGCAGGGACCTTGGGGACACTGAAGCTTTCTTT. Translation: CASRDLGDTEAFF. The J gene is TRBJ1-1, the V gene TRBV27, with no clear D. The germline V gene encodes CDR1 MNHEY and CDR2 SMNVEV (reference sequence). The CDR3 is 13 residues long. The V gene lost 6 bases and the J gene lost 3 bases, with 11 bases spanning the gap.